This T cell receptor (beta chain) was recovered during a study of PD-1 blockade in classical Hodgkin lymphoma. Germline CDR1 and CDR2: MNHEY and SVGAGI. This CDR3 has 11 amino acids. Trimming took off 9 bases at V and 8 bases at J, with 10 bases between the two ends. Findings of the study overall: Reported baseline diversity: healthy donors highest, relapsed/refractory patients lowest.

TCRdb keeps only in-frame clones here, not all; method: immunoSEQ multiplex PCR. This table holds some 21,000 clones, around 86% found once. The time point here: newly diagnosed, previously untreated cHL patient sample. Magnetic depletion of unwanted cells isolated CD4+ T cells from thawed PBMCs. The authors used newly diagnosed, untreated classical Hodgkin lymphoma PBMCs as comparison. On this clone: What it binds is not known.

The V call is TRBV6-5, the J call TRBJ1-4; D unresolved. This receptor was identified in a human donor with classical Hodgkin lymphoma. The specimen sequenced was CD4+ T cells from blood. CDR3 coding DNA: TGTGCCAGTAAAGTGGAGGAAAAACTGTTTTTT. This gives the protein CASKVEEKLFF.